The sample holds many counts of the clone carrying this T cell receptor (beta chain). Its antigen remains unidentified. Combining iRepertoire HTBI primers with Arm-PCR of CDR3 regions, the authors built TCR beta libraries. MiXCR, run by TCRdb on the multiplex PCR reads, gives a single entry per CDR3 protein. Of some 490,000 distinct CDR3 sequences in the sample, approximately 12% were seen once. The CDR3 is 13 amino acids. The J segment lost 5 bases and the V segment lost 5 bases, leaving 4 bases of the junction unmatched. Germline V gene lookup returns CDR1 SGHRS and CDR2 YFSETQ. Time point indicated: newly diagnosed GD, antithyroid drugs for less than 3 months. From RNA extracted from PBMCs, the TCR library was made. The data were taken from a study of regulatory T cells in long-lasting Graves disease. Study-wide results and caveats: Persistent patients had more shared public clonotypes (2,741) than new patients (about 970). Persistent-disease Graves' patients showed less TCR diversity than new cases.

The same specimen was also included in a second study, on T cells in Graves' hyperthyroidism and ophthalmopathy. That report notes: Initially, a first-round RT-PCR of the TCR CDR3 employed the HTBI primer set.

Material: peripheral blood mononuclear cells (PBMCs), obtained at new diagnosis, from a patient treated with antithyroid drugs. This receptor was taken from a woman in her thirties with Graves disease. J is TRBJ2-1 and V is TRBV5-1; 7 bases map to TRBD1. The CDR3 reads CASRTGFDNEQFF. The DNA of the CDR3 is TGCGCCAGCAGGACAGGGTTTGACAATGAGCAGTTCTTC.